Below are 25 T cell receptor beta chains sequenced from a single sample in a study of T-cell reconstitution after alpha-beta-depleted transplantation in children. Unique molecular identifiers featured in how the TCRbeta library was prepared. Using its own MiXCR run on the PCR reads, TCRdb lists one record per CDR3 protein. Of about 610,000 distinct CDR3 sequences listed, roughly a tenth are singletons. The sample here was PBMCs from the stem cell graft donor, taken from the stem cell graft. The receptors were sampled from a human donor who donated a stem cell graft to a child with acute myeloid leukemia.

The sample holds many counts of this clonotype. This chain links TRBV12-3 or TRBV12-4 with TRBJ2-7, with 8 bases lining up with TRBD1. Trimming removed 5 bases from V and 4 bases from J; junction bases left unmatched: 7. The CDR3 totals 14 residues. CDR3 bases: TGTGCCAGCAGTCCTACAGGGGGTCCTTACGAGCAGTACTTC. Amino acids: CASSPTGGPYEQYF.

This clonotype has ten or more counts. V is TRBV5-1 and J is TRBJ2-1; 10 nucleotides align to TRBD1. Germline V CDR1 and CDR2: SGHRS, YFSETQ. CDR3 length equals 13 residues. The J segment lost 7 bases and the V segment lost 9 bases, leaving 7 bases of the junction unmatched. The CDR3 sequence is CATRQGALNEQFF. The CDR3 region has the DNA TGCGCCACACGACAGGGGGCTTTGAATGAGCAGTTCTTC.

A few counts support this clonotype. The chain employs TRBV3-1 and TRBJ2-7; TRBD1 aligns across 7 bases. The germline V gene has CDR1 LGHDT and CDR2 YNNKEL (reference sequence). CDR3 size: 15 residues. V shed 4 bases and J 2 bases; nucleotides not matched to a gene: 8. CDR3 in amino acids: CASSLGGVNPYEQYF. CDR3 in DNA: TGTGCCAGCAGCCTAGGGGGCGTAAACCCCTACGAGCAGTACTTC.

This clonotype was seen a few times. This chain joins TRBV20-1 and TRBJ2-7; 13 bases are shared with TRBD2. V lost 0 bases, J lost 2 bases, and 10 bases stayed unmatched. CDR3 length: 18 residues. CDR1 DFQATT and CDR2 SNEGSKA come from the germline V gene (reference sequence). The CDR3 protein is CSARDLERLAGGTYEQYF. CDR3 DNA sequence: TGCAGTGCTAGAGATTTGGAAAGACTAGCGGGAGGCACCTACGAGCAGTACTTC.

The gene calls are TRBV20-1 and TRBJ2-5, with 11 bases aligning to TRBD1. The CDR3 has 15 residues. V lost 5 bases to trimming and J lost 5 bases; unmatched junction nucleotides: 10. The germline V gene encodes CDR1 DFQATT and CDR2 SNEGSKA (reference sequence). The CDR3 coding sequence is TGCAGTGCTGTCTCCGGGACAGGGGGTCAGGAGACCCAGTACTTC. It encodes CSAVSGTGGQETQYF.

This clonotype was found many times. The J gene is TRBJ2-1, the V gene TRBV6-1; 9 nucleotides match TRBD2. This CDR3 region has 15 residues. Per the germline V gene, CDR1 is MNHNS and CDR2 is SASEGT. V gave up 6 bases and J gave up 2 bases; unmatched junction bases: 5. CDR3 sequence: CASRPTSGTYNEQFF. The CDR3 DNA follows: TGTGCCAGCAGGCCGACTAGCGGAACCTACAATGAGCAGTTCTTC.

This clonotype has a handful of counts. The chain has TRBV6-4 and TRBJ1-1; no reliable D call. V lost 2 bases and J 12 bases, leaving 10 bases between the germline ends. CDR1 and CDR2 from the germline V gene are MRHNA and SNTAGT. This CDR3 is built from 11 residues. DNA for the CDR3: TGTGCCAGCAGTGACAGGTGGATGACTTTCTTT. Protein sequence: CASSDRWMTFF.

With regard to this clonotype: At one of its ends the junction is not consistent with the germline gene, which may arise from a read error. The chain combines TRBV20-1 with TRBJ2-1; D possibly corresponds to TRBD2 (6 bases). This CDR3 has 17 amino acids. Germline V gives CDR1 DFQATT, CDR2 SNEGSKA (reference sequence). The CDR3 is CCAQEQYRESSYNEQFF. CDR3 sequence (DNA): TGCTGTGCCCAAGAGCAGTATCGGGAGAGCTCCTACAATGAGCAGTTCTTC.

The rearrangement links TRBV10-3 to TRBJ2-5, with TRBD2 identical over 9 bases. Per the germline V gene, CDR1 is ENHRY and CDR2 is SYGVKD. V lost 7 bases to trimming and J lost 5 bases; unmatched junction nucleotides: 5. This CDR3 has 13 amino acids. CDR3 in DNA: TGTGCCATCAAGGCGGGAGGGGCGGAGACCCAGTACTTC. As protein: CAIKAGGAETQYF.

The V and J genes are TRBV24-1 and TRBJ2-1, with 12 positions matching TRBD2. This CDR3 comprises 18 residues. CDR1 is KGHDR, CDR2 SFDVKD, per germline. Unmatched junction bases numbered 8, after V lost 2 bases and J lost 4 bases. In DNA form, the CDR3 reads TGTGCCACCAGTGATTCGGGGACTAGCGGGTACTTTTACAATGAGCAGTTCTTC. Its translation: CATSDSGTSGYFYNEQFF.

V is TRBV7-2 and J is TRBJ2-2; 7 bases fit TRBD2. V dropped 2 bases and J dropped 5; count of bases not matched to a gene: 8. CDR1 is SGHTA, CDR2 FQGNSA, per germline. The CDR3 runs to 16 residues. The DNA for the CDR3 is TGTGCCAGCAGCTTACACTTCGCGGGAGTAACCGGGGAGCTGTTTTTT. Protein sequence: CASSLHFAGVTGELFF.

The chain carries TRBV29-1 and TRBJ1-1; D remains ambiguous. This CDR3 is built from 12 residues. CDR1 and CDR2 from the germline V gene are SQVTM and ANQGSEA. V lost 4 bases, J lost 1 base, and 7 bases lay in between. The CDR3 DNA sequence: TGCAGCGTTGGCGTTCAGAACACTGAAGCTTTCTTT. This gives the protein CSVGVQNTEAFF.

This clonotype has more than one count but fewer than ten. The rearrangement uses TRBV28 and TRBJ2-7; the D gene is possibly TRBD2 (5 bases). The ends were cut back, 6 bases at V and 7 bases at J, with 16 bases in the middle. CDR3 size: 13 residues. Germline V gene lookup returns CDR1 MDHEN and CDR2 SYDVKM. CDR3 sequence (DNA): TGTGCCAGCAGACCCATCAGCAGAGGGGAGCAGTACTTC. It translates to CASRPISRGEQYF.

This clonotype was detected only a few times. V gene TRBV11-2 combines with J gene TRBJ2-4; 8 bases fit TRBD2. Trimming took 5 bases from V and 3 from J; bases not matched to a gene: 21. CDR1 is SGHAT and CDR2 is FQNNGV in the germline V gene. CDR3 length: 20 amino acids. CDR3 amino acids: CASSPLGRGALFTVKNIQYF. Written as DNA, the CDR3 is TGTGCCAGCAGCCCCCTCGGGAGGGGGGCCCTTTTTACTGTCAAAAACATTCAGTACTTC.

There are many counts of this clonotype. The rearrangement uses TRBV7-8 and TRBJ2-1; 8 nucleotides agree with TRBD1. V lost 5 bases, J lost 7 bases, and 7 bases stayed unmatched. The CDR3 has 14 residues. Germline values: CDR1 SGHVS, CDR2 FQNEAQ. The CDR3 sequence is CASSPRDRRNEQFF. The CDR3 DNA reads TGTGCCAGCAGCCCTCGGGACAGGAGGAATGAGCAGTTCTTC.

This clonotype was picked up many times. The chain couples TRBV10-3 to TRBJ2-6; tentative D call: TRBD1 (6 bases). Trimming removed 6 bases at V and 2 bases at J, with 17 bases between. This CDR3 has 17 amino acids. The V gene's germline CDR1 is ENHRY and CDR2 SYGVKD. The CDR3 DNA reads TGTGCCATCAGCCAGGGGCAGCTCACAACTGGGGCCAACGTCCTGACTTTC. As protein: CAISQGQLTTGANVLTF.

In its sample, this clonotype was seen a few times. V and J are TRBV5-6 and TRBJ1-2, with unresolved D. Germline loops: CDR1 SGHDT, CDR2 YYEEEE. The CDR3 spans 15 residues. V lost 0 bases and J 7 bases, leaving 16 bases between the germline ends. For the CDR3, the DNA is TGTGCCAGCAGCTTGGACGTAGGCTCGACTTTTGGCTACACCTTC. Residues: CASSLDVGSTFGYTF. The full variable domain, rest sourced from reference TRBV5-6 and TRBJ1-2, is DAGVTQSPTHLIKTRGQQVTLRCSPKSGHDTVSWYQQALGQGPQFIFQYYEEEERQRGNFPDRFSGHQFPNYSSELNVNALLLGDSALYLCASSLDVGSTFGYTFGSGTRLTVV.

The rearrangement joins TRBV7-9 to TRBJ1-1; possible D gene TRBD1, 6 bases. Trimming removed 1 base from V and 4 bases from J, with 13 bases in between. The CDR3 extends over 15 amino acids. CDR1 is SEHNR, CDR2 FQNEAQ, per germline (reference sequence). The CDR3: CASSLVTGYVTEAFF. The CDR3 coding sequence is TGTGCCAGCAGCTTAGTCACAGGGTATGTCACTGAAGCTTTCTTT.

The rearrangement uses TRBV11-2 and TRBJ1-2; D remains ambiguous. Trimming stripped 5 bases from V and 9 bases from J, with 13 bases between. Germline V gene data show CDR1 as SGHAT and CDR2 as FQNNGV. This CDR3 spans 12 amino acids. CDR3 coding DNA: TGTGCCAGCAGCCCGGAAGGGATGAGCTACACCTTC. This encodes CASSPEGMSYTF.

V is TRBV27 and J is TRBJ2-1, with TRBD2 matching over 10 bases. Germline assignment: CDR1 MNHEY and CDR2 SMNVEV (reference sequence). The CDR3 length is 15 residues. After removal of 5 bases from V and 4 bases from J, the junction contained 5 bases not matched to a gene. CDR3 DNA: TGTGCCAGCAGTCGTGGACTAGCGGTATACAATGAGCAGTTCTTC. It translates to CASSRGLAVYNEQFF.

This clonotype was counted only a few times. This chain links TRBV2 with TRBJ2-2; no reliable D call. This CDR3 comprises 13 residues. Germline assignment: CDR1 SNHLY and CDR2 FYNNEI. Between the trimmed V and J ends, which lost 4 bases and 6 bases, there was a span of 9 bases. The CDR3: CASSVLEPGELFF. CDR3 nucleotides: TGTGCCAGCAGTGTTTTAGAACCCGGGGAGCTGTTTTTT.

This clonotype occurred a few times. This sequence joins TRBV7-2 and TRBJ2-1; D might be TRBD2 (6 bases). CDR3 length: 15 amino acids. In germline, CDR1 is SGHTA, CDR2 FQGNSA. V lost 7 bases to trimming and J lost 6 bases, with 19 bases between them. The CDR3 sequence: CASISNAGSFNEQFF. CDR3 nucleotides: TGTGCCAGCATCTCAAACGCGGGAAGTTTCAATGAGCAGTTCTTC.

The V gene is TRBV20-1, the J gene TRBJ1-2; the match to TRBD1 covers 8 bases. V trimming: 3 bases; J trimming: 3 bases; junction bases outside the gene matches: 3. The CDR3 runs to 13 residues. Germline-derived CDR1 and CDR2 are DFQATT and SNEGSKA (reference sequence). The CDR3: CSARGQVDYGYTF. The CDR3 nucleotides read TGCAGTGCTAGGGGACAGGTCGACTATGGCTACACCTTC.

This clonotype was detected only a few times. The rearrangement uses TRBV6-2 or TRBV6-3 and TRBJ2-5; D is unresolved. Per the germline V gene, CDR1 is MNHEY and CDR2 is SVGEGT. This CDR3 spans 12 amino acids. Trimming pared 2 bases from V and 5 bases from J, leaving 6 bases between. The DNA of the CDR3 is TGTGCCAGCAGTTACACCGCGGAGACCCAGTACTTC. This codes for CASSYTAETQYF.

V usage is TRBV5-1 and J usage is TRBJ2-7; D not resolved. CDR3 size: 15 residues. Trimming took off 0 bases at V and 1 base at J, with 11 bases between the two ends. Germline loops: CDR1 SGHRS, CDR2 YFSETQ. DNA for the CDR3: TGCGCCAGCAGCTTGGTCCAGGATTCTTCCTACGAGCAGTACTTC. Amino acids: CASSLVQDSSYEQYF.